Reported below is one TCR beta chain. This record comes from a study of shared clonotypes between healthy human individuals. Here immunoSEQ multiplex PCR was the method, and the copy in TCRdb shows in-frame clones only, minus some. The profile shows about 990,000 clones, approximately 80% of them singletons. The germline CDR1 and CDR2 sequences are MNHNS and SASEGT. The CDR3 totals 14 residues. Trimming pared 6 bases from V and 1 base from J, leaving 12 bases between. This receptor was identified in a young man in good health. Some clones in this sample may be carry-over from other donors' samples. The rearrangement joins TRBV6-1 to TRBJ1-1, with D possibly being TRBD1 (6 bases). The source material was memory CD4+ T cells from PBMCs. Described subset: CD45RA-negative fraction. The CDR3 is CASSLGQTNTEAFF. In nucleotides, the CDR3 is TGTGCCAGCAGCCTTGGACAGACGAACACTGAAGCTTTCTTT.